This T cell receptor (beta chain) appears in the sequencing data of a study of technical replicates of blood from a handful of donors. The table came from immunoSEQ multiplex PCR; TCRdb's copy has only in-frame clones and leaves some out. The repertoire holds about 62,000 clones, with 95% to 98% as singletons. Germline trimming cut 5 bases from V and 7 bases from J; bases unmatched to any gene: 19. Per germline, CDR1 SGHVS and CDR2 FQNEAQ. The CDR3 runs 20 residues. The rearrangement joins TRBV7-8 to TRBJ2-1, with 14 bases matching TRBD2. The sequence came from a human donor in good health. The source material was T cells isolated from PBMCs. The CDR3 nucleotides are TGTGCCAGCAGCACCCCCGGGACCTTCGGGACTAGCGGGAGTAAGAATGAGCAGTTCTTC. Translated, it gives CASSTPGTFGTSGSKNEQFF.